Below, 8 T cell receptor beta chains from the same sample are listed, as sequenced in a study of blood T cell repertoires in COVID-19. Produced via immunoSEQ multiplex PCR; TCRdb's table is partial and in-frame only. The sample lists fewer than 350,000 clones; 80% to 90% were seen once. The material sequenced was PBMCs or T cells enriched from blood (not recorded which). The receptors were gathered from a woman aged 40 to 50 with acute COVID-19.

V usage is TRBV7-7 and J usage is TRBJ2-5, with a tentative D call TRBD2 (7 bases). CDR3 size: 15 residues. CDR1 is SSHAT, CDR2 FNYEAQ, per germline (reference sequence). Trimming took off 7 bases at V and 4 bases at J, with 19 bases between the two ends. CDR3: CASTAVGAGAETQYF. CDR3 in DNA: TGTGCCAGCACCGCCGTGGGGGCGGGGGCAGAGACCCAGTACTTC.

This clone came up once. V and J are TRBV5-1 and TRBJ1-1; perhaps TRBD1 as D (5 bases). The CDR3 is 17 amino acids. The germline CDR1 and CDR2 sequences are SGHRS and YFSETQ. The V end was cut by 3 bases, the J end by 4 bases, with 22 bases between. CDR3 region: CASSSPTGGEDFTEAFF. Here the CDR3 DNA reads TGCGCCAGCAGCTCCCCCACGGGGGGGGAGGACTTCACTGAAGCTTTCTTT.

The chain couples TRBV27 to TRBJ2-3, with a tentative D call TRBD1 (6 bases). The V and J ends lost 3 bases and 3 bases respectively, with 19 bases between them. The germline V gene has CDR1 MNHEY and CDR2 SMNVEV (reference sequence). The CDR3 length is 17 residues. The CDR3 region is CASSLGIRGPATDTQYF. The CDR3 nucleotides read TGTGCCAGCAGTTTGGGAATCAGGGGCCCAGCGACAGATACGCAGTATTTT.

CDR3 loop: CSVDMGWREGYTF. The CDR3, as DNA: TGCAGCGTTGACATGGGGTGGAGGGAAGGCTACACCTTC. This sequence joins TRBV29-1 and TRBJ1-2; no clear D gene. V lost 3 bases and J 8 bases, leaving 16 bases between the germline ends. Germline V gene data show CDR1 as SQVTM and CDR2 as ANQGSEA. The CDR3 runs 13 residues.

This clone is a singleton in its sample. This chain links TRBV19 with TRBJ1-2, with TRBD1 identical over 7 bases. Germline values: CDR1 LNHDA, CDR2 SQIVND (reference sequence). CDR3 size: 15 residues. Trimming took 5 bases from V and 3 from J; bases not matched to a gene: 9. The chain's CDR3 is CASSSGGYTYYGYTF. CDR3 sequence (DNA): TGTGCCAGTAGTTCAGGGGGTTATACTTACTATGGCTACACCTTC.

This clone has only one observation. Different DNA sequences within this sample yield the same CDR3. The V gene is TRBV4-2, the J gene TRBJ2-2; TRBD1 matches 9 bases. The junction had 2 bases not matched to a gene; V was cut back by 1 base and J by 5 bases. The CDR3 extends over 15 amino acids. Germline-derived CDR1 and CDR2 are LGHNA and YNFKEQ. The CDR3 spells CASSQGQGGTGELFF. CDR3 bases: TGTGCCAGCAGCCAAGGACAGGGGGGGACCGGGGAGCTGTTTTTT.

This clone was seen a few times. V gene TRBV11-2 combines with J gene TRBJ2-5; TRBD1 might be the D (5 bases). The V end lost 5 bases, the J end lost 4 bases, and 17 bases lay between the germline ends. CDR3 size: 15 residues. Germline V lookup: CDR1 SGHAT, CDR2 FQNNGV. The CDR3 spells CASSMTQGFGETQYF. Here the CDR3 DNA reads TGTGCCAGCAGCATGACTCAGGGTTTCGGAGAGACCCAGTACTTC.

The rearrangement links TRBV7-3 to TRBJ1-3; D is uncertain. Germline loops: CDR1 SGHTA, CDR2 FQGTGA. Between the trimmed V and J ends, which lost 5 bases and 3 bases, there was a span of 14 bases. This CDR3 is built from 15 residues. The DNA of the CDR3 is TGTGCCAGCAGCCCTACAGCTGTTGGTGGAAACACCATATATTTT. Its translation is CASSPTAVGGNTIYF.